Listed below are T cell receptor beta chains from one sample, sequenced in a study of blood T cell repertoires in COVID-19. Clones were read by immunoSEQ multiplex PCR, and TCRdb kept only the in-frame ones, dropping some. In the table there are 60,000 to 75,000 clones, approximately 88% of which are singletons. The sequenced sample consisted of peripheral blood. The receptors were sampled from a woman older than 75 with acute or convalescent COVID-19. Each CDR3 is given with its conserved first and last residue. The D gene is left open where the match is weak. A row's size may be missing; if present it is once, few, many or a size class.

D gene	V gene	J gene	clone size	CDR3 protein	CDR3 DNA
.	TRBV28	TRBJ1-2	.	CASNLRAAYGYTF	TGTGCCAGCAATCTCAGGGCGGCCTATGGCTACACCTTC
TRBD1	TRBV5-4	TRBJ1-1	.	CASSSTGLGTEAFF	TGTGCCAGCAGCTCGACAGGGTTAGGCACTGAAGCTTTCTTT
TRBD1	TRBV28	TRBJ2-7	.	CASIIRQGGEQYF	TGTGCCAGTATCATTCGACAGGGTGGCGAGCAGTACTTC
.	TRBV3-1/TRBV3-2	TRBJ1-2	once	CASSQDGGIGYTF	TGTGCCAGCAGCCAAGACGGAGGTATCGGCTACACCTTC
.	TRBV27	TRBJ2-4	.	CATRLYALSTGTTNIQYF	TGTGCCACCCGCTTGTATGCCCTCTCAACGGGAACGACAAACATTCAGTACTTC
TRBD1	TRBV3-1/TRBV3-2	TRBJ2-3	.	CASSQGQGDTQYF	TGTGCCAGCAGCCAGGGACAGGGGGATACGCAGTATTTT
.	TRBV3-1/TRBV3-2	TRBJ2-7	.	CASRAGIYEQYF	TGTGCCAGCAGGGCAGGGATCTACGAGCAGTACTTC
TRBD1	TRBV28	TRBJ1-2	once	CATPDRGGYGYTF	TGTGCCACCCCAGACAGGGGGGGCTATGGCTACACCTTC
.	TRBV18	TRBJ1-4	.	CASSDQRTVNEKLFF	TGTGCCAGCTCAGACCAGAGGACAGTGAATGAAAAACTGTTTTTT
.	TRBV5-1	TRBJ1-1	.	CASSKAENTEAFF	TGCGCCAGCAGTAAGGCGGAGAACACTGAAGCTTTCTTT
.	TRBV7-2	TRBJ2-3	.	CASSLRRGDTQYF	TGTGCCAGCAGCTTACGTCGGGGGGATACGCAGTATTTT
.	TRBV3-1/TRBV3-2	TRBJ1-4	.	CASSLQGGGLFF	TGTGCCAGCAGCCTACAGGGAGGGGGGCTGTTTTTT
.	TRBV2	TRBJ1-1	few	CASSVGTLNTEAFF	TGTGCCAGCAGTGTTGGGACACTAAACACTGAAGCTTTCTTT
.	TRBV5-5	TRBJ1-5	.	CASSGGTGKNQPQHF	TGTGCCAGCAGCGGGGGGACGGGGAAAAATCAGCCCCAGCATTTT
TRBD2	TRBV4-1	TRBJ2-1	.	CASSHLSGGPYNEQFF	TGCGCCAGCAGCCATCTTAGCGGGGGGCCGTACAATGAGCAGTTCTTC
TRBD2	TRBV29-1	TRBJ2-2	.	CSVAVAGRTGELFF	TGCAGCGTTGCGGTAGCGGGACGGACCGGGGAGCTGTTTTTT
TRBD2	TRBV5-1	TRBJ2-7	few	CASSPLRSGGYEQYF	TGCGCCAGCAGCCCCCTTAGGAGCGGGGGATACGAGCAGTACTTC
.	TRBV24-1	TRBJ1-1	.	CATKRSERTEAFF	TGTGCCACCAAGAGGAGCGAGCGGACTGAAGCTTTCTTT
.	TRBV4-1	TRBJ1-3	.	CASSQGRVEGNTIYF	TGCGCCAGCAGCCAAGGGAGGGTGGAAGGAAACACCATATATTTT
.	TRBV19	TRBJ1-5	.	CASRISLGGNQPQHF	TGTGCCAGCAGAATCTCCTTAGGGGGCAATCAGCCCCAGCATTTT
TRBD2	TRBV7-2	TRBJ2-2	.	CASSLGGTSGIVGELFF	TGTGCCAGCAGCTTAGGGGGGACTAGCGGGATAGTCGGGGAGCTGTTTTTT
TRBD1	TRBV27	TRBJ2-1	.	CASTPRDRLKNEQFF	TGTGCCAGCACCCCCCGGGACAGGCTAAAAAATGAGCAGTTCTTC
.	TRBV6-1	TRBJ1-6	few	CASSDLQGPGSPLHF	TGTGCCAGCAGTGACCTACAGGGTCCGGGATCACCCCTCCACTTT
TRBD1	TRBV7-2	TRBJ2-2	.	CASSSAARQGWGAGELFF	TGTGCCAGCAGCTCCGCGGCCCGACAGGGGTGGGGTGCCGGGGAGCTGTTTTTT
.	TRBV19	TRBJ2-1	few	CASSMTGVNEQFF	TGTGCCAGTAGTATGACAGGTGTCAATGAGCAGTTCTTC
TRBD1	TRBV6-5	TRBJ2-1	.	CASWTGGSYNEQFF	TGTGCCAGCTGGACAGGGGGATCCTACAATGAGCAGTTCTTC
.	TRBV2	TRBJ1-2	once	CASIMTEYGYTF	TGTGCCAGCATCATGACGGAGTATGGCTACACCTTC
TRBD1	TRBV28	TRBJ1-2	.	CASSTGQGDGYTF	TGTGCCAGCAGTACGGGACAGGGAGACGGCTACACCTTC
.	TRBV7-3	TRBJ1-1	.	CASSLLAGNTEAFF	TGTGCCAGCAGCTTACTTGCGGGGAACACTGAAGCTTTCTTT
.	TRBV7-9	TRBJ2-1	.	CASSLFTMDNEQFF	TGTGCCAGCAGCTTATTCACAATGGACAATGAGCAGTTCTTC
.	TRBV24-1	TRBJ2-1	.	CATSDPTTGSSYNEQFF	TGTGCCACCAGTGACCCCACTACAGGAAGCTCCTACAATGAGCAGTTCTTC
.	TRBV3-1/TRBV3-2	TRBJ2-7	.	CASSLMGGQQYF	TGTGCCAGCAGCCTCATGGGGGGGCAGCAGTACTTC
.	TRBV5-1	TRBJ2-2	.	CASSLVGANTGELFF	TGCGCCAGCAGCTTGGTGGGGGCTAACACCGGGGAGCTGTTTTTT
.	TRBV21-1	TRBJ2-1	once	CASSNLAHFPSGRFDNEQFF	TGTGCCAGCAGCAACCTTGCCCATTTCCCGAGCGGGAGATTTGACAATGAGCAGTTCTTC
.	TRBV5-6	TRBJ2-1	.	CASSRPAGGMNEQFF	TGTGCCAGCAGCCGGCCGGCAGGGGGGATGAATGAGCAGTTCTTC
.	TRBV7-9	TRBJ2-5	.	CASSLAGTKRGETQYF	TGTGCCAGCAGCTTAGCCGGGACAAAAAGAGGGGAGACCCAGTACTTC
.	TRBV4-3	TRBJ2-2	.	CASSQLYREGELFF	TGCGCCAGCAGCCAATTGTATCGGGAGGGGGAGCTGTTTTTT
.	TRBV7-2	TRBJ1-5	.	CASSLLTGPAQPQHF	TGTGCCAGCAGCCTACTAACAGGGCCTGCTCAGCCCCAGCATTTT
TRBD2	TRBV14	TRBJ2-1	.	CASSQDRSGRRLSSYNEQFF	TGTGCCAGCAGCCAAGATCGAAGCGGGAGGCGACTTAGCTCCTACAATGAGCAGTTCTTC
.	TRBV4-1	TRBJ2-7	.	CASSRVEDYEQYF	TGCGCCAGCAGCCGGGTGGAGGACTACGAGCAGTACTTC
.	TRBV4-1	TRBJ2-2	.	CASSQDREGRGATNTGELFF	TGCGCCAGCAGCCAAGATCGGGAAGGCAGGGGGGCGACGAACACCGGGGAGCTGTTTTTT